This T cell receptor beta chain comes out of a study of blood T cell repertoires in COVID-19. Study context: PBMCs, B-cell-depleted T cells, or T cells were the source of the cDNA or gDNA that made up the material.

TCRdb's table, derived via immunoSEQ multiplex PCR, lists solely in-frame clones and lacks some. The sample lists around 200,000 clones; over 80% were seen once. The specimen was PBMCs or T cells enriched from blood (not recorded which). The sequence was collected from a man aged 30 to 39 who had recovered from COVID-19.

CDR3 sequence reads: CASSYPSGGFQETQYF. CDR3 nucleotide sequence: TGTGCCAGCAGTTACCCTAGCGGGGGGTTTCAAGAGACCCAGTACTTC. The chain has TRBV6-2 or TRBV6-3 and TRBJ2-5; 11 nucleotides align to TRBD2. Germline CDR1 reads MNHEY; CDR2 reads SVGEGT. The V segment lost 2 bases and the J segment 2 bases; nucleotides outside the gene matches: 4. There are 16 residues in the CDR3.